This T cell receptor beta chain is drawn from a study of CD8 T cells in ankylosing spondylitis. The table lists this clonotype with a few counts. Its target is unknown. TCRdb re-called the 5' RACE reads through MiXCR, storing one row per CDR3 protein. Of approximately 350,000 distinct CDR3 sequences in the sample, 14% to 15% were seen once. Study conclusions and caveats: Within ankylosing spondylitis blood, a TCR beta motif made up of eight or nine highly homologous variants appeared to be characteristic. There was reportedly significant enrichment of clones that were disease-linked in matched ankylosing spondylitis synovial fluid.

Trimming removed 0 bases at V and 3 bases at J, with 6 bases between. CDR1 is SGHRS, CDR2 YFSETQ, per germline. The CDR3 spans 13 residues. Sequencing was carried out using blood, either unsorted or a sorted T cell fraction (not recorded which). The receptor was isolated from a male donor with ankylosing spondylitis or in good health (not recorded which). The rearrangement links TRBV5-1 to TRBJ1-1; D remains ambiguous. The CDR3 reads CASSLASYTEAFF. In nucleotides, the CDR3 is TGCGCCAGCAGCTTGGCCAGCTACACTGAAGCTTTCTTT.